This T cell receptor beta chain was profiled in a study of CD8 T cells in Susac syndrome. Trimming left V 5 bases short and J 5 bases short, with 12 bases between. The CDR3 is made up of 13 amino acids. From germline, CDR1 is WSHSY and CDR2 SAAADI. In blood CD8+ and CD4+ T cells, TCR beta underwent sequencing. Random hexamers were used to reverse transcribe the RNA input (about 0.5 to 1 ug). TCR beta CDR3 was amplified by immunoSEQ covering 54 Vbeta and 13 Jbeta. TCRdb re-called the immunoSEQ multiplex PCR reads through MiXCR, storing one row per CDR3 protein. This sample has about 100,000 distinct CDR3 sequences, with about 96% found just once.

The sample consisted of CD8+ T cells from PBMCs. The TCR comes from a human donor with Susac syndrome. This chain links TRBV10-2 with TRBJ1-1, with a weak D call TRBD1 (5 bases). This CDR3 is CASSTAGGTEAFF. DNA for the CDR3: TGCGCCAGCAGTACCGCCGGGGGGACTGAAGCTTTCTTT.